The 22 T cell receptor beta chains below were found in one sample sequenced in a study of blood T cells in healthy people across ages. The authors ran a second PCR of roughly 7 to 11 cycles using a sample-barcoded 5' primer and a J-beta primer mix. TCRdb re-analysed the 5' RACE reads in MiXCR, keeping a single row per CDR3 protein. The table lists around 800,000 distinct CDR3 sequences, less than 80% of them singletons, with around a quarter in the top ten. The sequenced sample was blood. These TCRs come from a man in his thirties or forties in good health.

The CDR3 bases are TGTGCCAGCAGCGATCCGGGTGAAAAACTGTTTTTT. Protein sequence: CASSDPGEKLFF. This chain connects TRBV9 to TRBJ1-4; D is unclear. CDR3 length equals 12 residues. CDR1 is SGDLS and CDR2 is YYNGEE in the germline V gene. With 3 bases removed from V and 7 bases from J, the gap between germline ends came to 7 bases. The full variable domain, rest sourced from reference TRBV9 and TRBJ1-4, is DSGVTQTPKHLITATGQRVTLRCSPRSGDLSVYWYQQSLDQGLQFLIQYYNGEERAKGNILERFSAQQFPDLHSELNLSSLELGDSALYFCASSDPGEKLFFGSGTQLSVL.

This clonotype was detected only a few times. CDR3 residues: CAWSRAGTPTEAFF. The DNA of the CDR3 is TGTGCCTGGAGTCGGGCAGGGACCCCCACTGAAGCTTTCTTT. This chain uses TRBV30 with TRBJ1-1; D perhaps matches TRBD1 (5 bases). Germline lookup yields CDR1 GTSNPN and CDR2 SVGIG (reference sequence). This CDR3 has 14 amino acids. Trimming left V 2 bases short and J 4 bases short, with 14 bases between. The full variable domain, with the rest looked up from reference TRBV30 and TRBJ1-1, is SQTIHQWPATLVQPVGSPLSLECTVEGTSNPNLYWYRQAAGRGLQLLFYSVGIGQISSEVPQNLSASRPQDRQFILSSKKLLLSDSGFYLCAWSRAGTPTEAFFGQGTRLTVV.

The genes are TRBV20-1 and TRBJ2-7, with D perhaps TRBD2 (5 bases). Germline assignment: CDR1 DFQATT and CDR2 SNEGSKA (reference sequence). The CDR3 totals 12 residues. Trimming shortened V by 3 bases and J by 3 bases, and 9 bases separated the two germline ends. The CDR3 here is CSAREGLYEQYF. The CDR3 coding sequence is TGCAGTGCTAGGGAAGGACTCTACGAGCAGTACTTC.

For the CDR3, the DNA is TGCGCCAGCAGCTTGACGAGCTCCTATGGCTACACCTTC. Translating it yields CASSLTSSYGYTF. The V and J genes are TRBV5-1 and TRBJ1-2; D unresolved. This CDR3 comprises 13 residues. The V and J ends lost 1 base and 4 bases respectively, with 8 bases between them. The germline CDR1 and CDR2 sequences are SGHRS and YFSETQ.

Only one count was recorded for this clonotype. The chain links TRBV6-1 to TRBJ2-6, with 9 bases fitting TRBD1. There are 18 residues in the CDR3. Germline assignment: CDR1 MNHNS and CDR2 SASEGT. After removal of 4 bases from V and 2 bases from J, the junction contained 9 bases not matched to a gene. Here the CDR3 DNA reads TGTGCCAGCAGTGGGGCGGGACAGGGATTAACTGGGGCCAACGTCCTGACTTTC. Translation gives CASSGAGQGLTGANVLTF.

The CDR3 DNA reads TGTGCCAGCAGCTCTCTACGGGACCTTCCTAACTATGGCTACACCTTC. Translating gives CASSSLRDLPNYGYTF. The chain links TRBV13 to TRBJ1-2; TRBD1 might be the D (5 bases). The length of the CDR3 is 16 residues. The V gene's germline CDR1 is PRHDT and CDR2 FYEKMQ (reference sequence). Trimming took 4 bases from V and 0 from J, leaving 15 bases between them.

The chain joins TRBV27 to TRBJ2-1; D may be TRBD1 (5 bases). The CDR3 is 14 residues long. Trimming left V 2 bases short and J 5 bases short, with 10 bases between. Germline values: CDR1 MNHEY, CDR2 SMNVEV (reference sequence). CDR3 DNA sequence: TGTGCCAGCAGTTTAGTATACAGGCACAATGAGCAGTTCTTC. It is translated as CASSLVYRHNEQFF.

This rearrangement joins TRBV11-3 to TRBJ2-5, with 13 bases aligning to TRBD2. CDR3 length equals 15 residues. With 6 bases clipped from V and 9 bases from J, the junction kept 10 bases outside the gene matches. Germline values: CDR1 SGHNT, CDR2 YENEEA. The CDR3 nucleotides are TGTGCCAGCAGTACTGGACTAGCGGGGGTTGAGGCCCAGTACTTC. Its translation is CASSTGLAGVEAQYF.

V usage is TRBV6-1 and J usage is TRBJ1-5, with TRBD1 as a possible D gene (6 bases). Germline values: CDR1 MNHNS, CDR2 SASEGT. This CDR3 contains 17 residues. Trimming removed 5 bases from V and 0 bases from J, with 17 bases in between. The CDR3 is CASSPRYRDYSNQPQHF. DNA of the CDR3: TGTGCCAGCAGTCCACGCTACAGGGACTATAGCAATCAGCCCCAGCATTTT.

The chain combines TRBV27 with TRBJ2-2; tentatively, D is TRBD1 (6 bases). Looked up from germline, CDR1 is MNHEY and CDR2 is SMNVEV (reference sequence). V was pared by 5 bases and J by 4 bases, with 17 bases between. The CDR3 is 16 residues long. The CDR3 region is CASSTKLRTVTGELFF. The CDR3 bases are TGTGCCAGCAGTACAAAGCTAAGGACAGTCACCGGGGAGCTGTTTTTT.

The chain uses TRBV6-5 and TRBJ2-6, with TRBD1 matching over 10 bases. The length of the CDR3 is 19 residues. The germline gives CDR1 MNHEY, CDR2 SVGAGI. The ends lost 1 base at V and 4 bases at J; junction bases unmatched: 10. CDR3: CASSYLETGGNSGANVLTF. As DNA, the CDR3 is TGTGCCAGCAGTTACTTAGAGACAGGGGGCAATTCCGGGGCCAACGTCCTGACTTTC.

This clonotype has more than one count but fewer than ten. In DNA, the CDR3 is TGTGCCAGCAGCCAAGATTACGGGACTAGGGTTTCAGATACGCAGTATTTT. Protein: CASSQDYGTRVSDTQYF. The chain employs TRBV14 and TRBJ2-3; the match to TRBD2 covers 8 bases. After removal of 0 bases from V and 4 bases from J, the junction contained 9 bases not matched to a gene. The germline V gene encodes CDR1 SGHDN and CDR2 FVKESK. The CDR3 sequence is 17 residues long. The full variable domain, rest sourced from reference TRBV14 and TRBJ2-3, is EAGVTQFPSHSVIEKGQTVTLRCDPISGHDNLYWYRRVMGKEIKFLLHFVKESKQDESGMPNNRFLAERTGGTYSTLKVQPAELEDSGVYFCASSQDYGTRVSDTQYFGPGTRLTVL.

This clonotype was observed a few times. This chain links TRBV4-3 with TRBJ2-7; the D call may be TRBD1 or TRBD2 (6 bases each). Germline CDR1 LGHNA, CDR2 YSLEER. V gave up 0 bases and J gave up 3 bases, with 15 bases separating them. There are 16 residues in the CDR3. The CDR3 nucleotides are TGCGCCAGCAGCCAAGATTCTACCAGGGGAGGCTACGAGCAGTACTTC. Its translation: CASSQDSTRGGYEQYF.

Details on this clonotype: Germline and junction disagree at one end, which may indicate a read error. The chain joins TRBV7-2 to TRBJ2-5, with TRBD1 as a possible D gene (5 bases). The germline CDR1 and CDR2 sequences are SGHTA and FQGNSA. The length of the CDR3 is 16 residues. The CDR3 loop reads CASSLGGLAEQETLYF. DNA for the CDR3: TGTGCCAGCAGCTTAGGGGGCTTGGCGGAACAAGAGACCCTGTACTTC.

The chain uses TRBV11-2 and TRBJ2-3; TRBD2 is a possible D gene (5 bases). Germline V gene sequence: CDR1 SGHAT, CDR2 FQNNGV. The CDR3 runs 16 residues. V lost 3 bases and J 6 bases, leaving 19 bases between the germline ends. Here the CDR3 reads CASSFGDGGFGDTQYF. Written as DNA, the CDR3 is TGTGCCAGCAGCTTTGGGGATGGCGGGTTTGGCGATACGCAGTATTTT.

The chain joins TRBV20-1 to TRBJ2-1; D ambiguous. The CDR3 runs to 13 residues. V lost 5 bases, J lost 4 bases, and 12 bases lay in between. Germline CDR1 reads DFQATT; CDR2 reads SNEGSKA (reference sequence). The CDR3 DNA reads TGCAGTGCTGGTCCTCGAGAATACAATGAGCAGTTCTTC. This sequence encodes CSAGPREYNEQFF.

The V gene is TRBV15, the J gene TRBJ2-1; D is uncertain. Germline-derived CDR1 and CDR2 are LNHNV and YYDKDF (reference sequence). Trimming stripped 0 bases from V and 8 bases from J, with 8 bases between. This CDR3 comprises 13 residues. The CDR3 sequence: CATSRDLGYEQFF. The CDR3 DNA follows: TGTGCCACCAGCAGAGATCTGGGCTATGAGCAGTTCTTC.

The J gene is TRBJ2-1, the V gene TRBV6-2 or TRBV6-3, with 9 bases fitting TRBD2. The CDR3 consists of 15 residues. CDR1 and CDR2 (germline): MNHEY, SVGEGT. The J segment lost 2 bases and the V segment lost 5 bases, leaving 4 bases of the junction unmatched. CDR3 in amino acids: CASSKGGGAYNEQFF. The DNA for the CDR3 is TGTGCCAGCAGTAAGGGCGGGGGGGCCTACAATGAGCAGTTCTTC.

The chain joins TRBV20-1 to TRBJ2-5, with TRBD2 identical over 7 bases. This CDR3 contains 14 residues. V lost 3 bases, J lost 5 bases, and 9 bases stayed unmatched. Looked up from germline, CDR1 is DFQATT and CDR2 is SNEGSKA (reference sequence). The CDR3: CSASRLAERETQYF. The CDR3 bases are TGCAGTGCTAGCCGGCTAGCGGAACGGGAGACCCAGTACTTC.

This clonotype appeared a few times. This rearrangement joins TRBV12-3 or TRBV12-4 to TRBJ2-3; TRBD1 agrees at 9 bases. The CDR3 is 14 amino acids. V was pared by 6 bases and J by 2 bases, with 3 bases of the junction left unmatched. CDR3 nucleotide sequence: TGTGCCAGCAGGGACAGGGGCTACACAGATACGCAGTATTTT. Residues: CASRDRGYTDTQYF.

The chain couples TRBV27 to TRBJ1-5; a weak D match, TRBD1 (5 bases). The CDR3 totals 15 residues. The germline V gene encodes CDR1 MNHEY and CDR2 SMNVEV (reference sequence). V gave up 2 bases and J gave up 1 base, with 9 bases separating them. The CDR3 DNA reads TGTGCCAGCAGTTTAAAGGGGTTCAGCAATCAGCCCCAGCATTTT. Translating it yields CASSLKGFSNQPQHF.

The rearrangement links TRBV7-3 to TRBJ2-3, with 12 nucleotides matching TRBD2. CDR1 is SGHTA, CDR2 FQGTGA, per germline. Trimming removed 5 bases from V and 2 bases from J; junction bases left unmatched: 8. The CDR3 spans 17 residues. CDR3 loop: CASSPRTSGDPTDTQYF. The CDR3 nucleotides are TGTGCCAGCAGCCCGAGGACTAGCGGGGATCCCACAGATACGCAGTATTTT. Looking up the rest from reference TRBV7-3 and TRBJ2-3 gives the full variable domain: GAGVSQTPSNKVTEKGKYVELRCDPISGHTALYWYRQSLGQGPEFLIYFQGTGAADDSGLPNDRFFAVRPEGSVSTLKIQRTERGDSAVYLCASSPRTSGDPTDTQYFGPGTRLTVL.